These 28 T cell receptor beta chains came from one sample sequenced in a study of vaccination and CD4 T cells after COVID-19. These TCRs are of unknown antigen specificity. The Oncomine TCR Beta short-read assay sequenced DNA from cultured CD4+ T cells. A single record per CDR3 protein comes from TCRdb applying MiXCR to the PCR reads. The sample lists some 13,000 distinct CDR3 sequences; more than 35% were seen once. Treatment: 10-day PBMC culture with coronavirus spike peptide pools or control peptides (ViraFEST assay). Specimen: CD4+ T cells from blood, cultured in vitro. These receptors were obtained from a human donor who had recovered from COVID-19.

A few counts support this clonotype. The CDR3, as DNA: TGTGCCACCAGTGATTCACAGGGGAAAGGCTACACCTTC. This gives the protein CATSDSQGKGYTF. The gene calls are TRBV24-1 and TRBJ1-2; 7 nucleotides match TRBD1. This CDR3 has 13 residues. CDR1 KGHDR and CDR2 SFDVKD come from the germline V gene. V dropped 2 bases and J dropped 8; count of bases not matched to a gene: 4.

The V gene is TRBV11-3, the J gene TRBJ2-7; D might be TRBD1 or TRBD2, each matching 5 bases. The CDR3 is 16 amino acids. Germline V CDR1 and CDR2: SGHNT, YENEEA. V dropped 6 bases and J dropped 0 bases, with 18 bases sitting between them. CDR3 sequence: CASSQDSGQGSYEQYF. The CDR3 DNA sequence: TGTGCCAGCAGTCAAGACTCGGGGCAGGGCTCCTACGAGCAGTACTTC.

This clonotype has a handful of counts. The chain links TRBV12-3 or TRBV12-4 to TRBJ2-7; D not resolved. Between the trimmed V and J ends, which lost 5 bases and 4 bases, there was a span of 18 bases. This CDR3 contains 15 residues. DNA for the CDR3: TGTGCCAGCAGTCCCCTGGGTCGGGTTTGGTACGAGCAGTACTTC. It encodes CASSPLGRVWYEQYF.

The genes are TRBV27 and TRBJ2-1; 11 positions agree with TRBD2. Germline values: CDR1 MNHEY, CDR2 SMNVEV (reference sequence). Losses at the gene ends were 2 bases for V and 8 bases for J; bases not matched to a gene: 8. The CDR3 runs 16 residues. The CDR3 spells CASSLRGSGGAYEQFF. The CDR3 DNA is TGTGCCAGCAGTTTAAGGGGTAGCGGGGGGGCCTATGAGCAGTTCTTC.

The chain links TRBV27 to TRBJ2-1; perhaps TRBD2 as D (6 bases). Germline assignment: CDR1 MNHEY and CDR2 SMNVEV (reference sequence). There are 15 residues in the CDR3. Deletions cut 5 bases from V and 2 bases from J, with 13 bases between. The CDR3 coding sequence is TGTGCCAGCAGTCCCACCGGGGGAACCTACAATGAGCAGTTCTTC. This encodes CASSPTGGTYNEQFF.

The CDR3 DNA reads as TGTGCCAGCTCCTCATACCGGAGGGGAGACTACGAGCAGTACTTC. It encodes CASSSYRRGDYEQYF. The chain couples TRBV6-1 to TRBJ2-7; perhaps TRBD2 as D (6 bases). Germline-derived CDR1 and CDR2 are MNHNS and SASEGT. There are 15 residues in the CDR3. V was trimmed by 8 bases and J by 3 bases, leaving 20 bases between them.

There are a few counts of this clonotype. V usage is TRBV7-9 and J usage is TRBJ1-5; a weak D match, TRBD1 (6 bases). The CDR3 runs 15 residues. The germline CDR1 and CDR2 sequences are SEHNR and FQNEAQ (reference sequence). V gave up 1 base and J gave up 3 bases, with 10 bases separating them. The CDR3 coding sequence is TGTGCCAGCAGCTTAGAAGGGGGACCCAATCAGCCCCAGCATTTT. Its translation: CASSLEGGPNQPQHF.

This clonotype has a handful of counts. The chain links TRBV20-1 to TRBJ1-1; D not certain. The germline V and J ends were trimmed by 5 bases and 1 base, with 11 bases remaining between them. CDR1 DFQATT and CDR2 SNEGSKA come from the germline V gene (reference sequence). CDR3 length equals 13 residues. The CDR3 bases are TGCAGTGCTCAGTCGCCCAAGAACACTGAAGCTTTCTTT. It encodes CSAQSPKNTEAFF.

The chain recombines TRBV27 with TRBJ1-2; 7 nucleotides agree with TRBD1. Germline V gene lookup returns CDR1 MNHEY and CDR2 SMNVEV (reference sequence). The junction had 11 bases not matched to a gene; V was cut back by 2 bases and J by 8 bases. CDR3 length: 15 residues. CDR3 region: CASSLGGGGLLGYTF. The CDR3 DNA is TGTGCCAGCAGTTTAGGAGGGGGCGGGCTCTTAGGCTACACCTTC.

This clonotype was seen only a few times. V gene TRBV12-3 or TRBV12-4 combines with J gene TRBJ2-2; TRBD1 agrees at 10 bases. CDR3 length: 15 amino acids. The V and J ends lost 10 bases and 1 base, in that order; junction bases with no gene match: 6. The CDR3 DNA reads as TGTGCCACCAGACAGGGGGCGGGGAACACCGGGGAGCTGTTTTTT. Its protein product is CATRQGAGNTGELFF.

This clonotype was detected only a few times. The chain has TRBV7-8 and TRBJ1-6; 7 nucleotides align to TRBD1. Germline V lookup: CDR1 SGHVS, CDR2 FQNEAQ. V lost 5 bases and J lost 6; bases outside the gene matches: 4. CDR3 length: 14 amino acids. CDR3 in DNA: TGTGCCAGCAGCCCCGGGACAGTTAATTCACCCCTCCACTTT. Translation: CASSPGTVNSPLHF.

In this sample, this clonotype turned up a few times. This rearrangement joins TRBV20-1 to TRBJ2-4; D perhaps matches TRBD2 (7 bases). CDR1 DFQATT and CDR2 SNEGSKA come from the germline V gene (reference sequence). The CDR3 runs 14 residues. V gave up 0 bases and J gave up 6 bases, with 12 bases separating them. The CDR3 region has the DNA TGCAGTGCTAGAGATGGGAGGGGGGGAAACATTCAGTACTTC. Translated: CSARDGRGGNIQYF.

This clonotype occurred a few times. The chain is built from TRBV20-1 and TRBJ2-1, with D possibly matching TRBD1 (6 bases). Germline CDR1 DFQATT, CDR2 SNEGSKA (reference sequence). The CDR3 has 14 amino acids. Trimming pared 0 bases from V and 11 bases from J, leaving 17 bases between. The CDR3 sequence: CSAREGARGPQQFF. In nucleotides, the CDR3 is TGCAGTGCTAGAGAGGGGGCCAGGGGCCCCCAGCAGTTCTTC.

DNA for the CDR3: TGCAGTGCCTCACAGGGTGCTATTCCCTACGAGCAGTACTTC. This codes for CSASQGAIPYEQYF. V is TRBV20-1 and J is TRBJ2-7, with a weak D call TRBD1 (6 bases). The CDR3 is 14 residues long. Germline-derived CDR1 and CDR2 are DFQATT and SNEGSKA (reference sequence). The V and J ends lost 6 bases and 2 bases respectively, with 17 bases between them.

This clonotype was detected a few times. The CDR3 nucleotides read TGTGCCAGCAGCGCTAGCGGGGGACTGACAGATACGCAGTATTTT. It yields the protein CASSASGGLTDTQYF. The chain carries TRBV12-1 and TRBJ2-3; TRBD2, the table's D call, lacks a check against the DNA. TRBV12-1 counts as a pseudogene. This CDR3 comprises 15 residues.

The chain couples TRBV6-5 to TRBJ1-4; 9 bases are shared with TRBD1. This CDR3 has 14 residues. Germline V gene lookup returns CDR1 MNHEY and CDR2 SVGAGI. J gave up 8 bases and V 2 bases, and 3 bases lay outside the gene matches. This CDR3 is CASSYAGTGEKLFF. The CDR3 DNA follows: TGTGCCAGCAGTTACGCTGGGACAGGGGAAAAACTGTTTTTT.

The chain uses TRBV11-2 and TRBJ2-2, with a possible D match to TRBD1 (6 bases). Trimming took off 0 bases at V and 7 bases at J, with 18 bases between the two ends. Germline V lookup: CDR1 SGHAT, CDR2 FQNNGV. The CDR3 totals 17 residues. The CDR3 protein is CASSLEVRWGPGGELFF. The CDR3 DNA reads TGTGCCAGCAGCTTAGAGGTTCGGTGGGGGCCTGGCGGGGAGCTGTTTTTT. The entire variable domain, with the rest obtained from reference TRBV11-2 and TRBJ2-2, is as follows: EAGVAQSPRYKIIEKRQSVAFWCNPISGHATLYWYQQILGQGPKLLIQFQNNGVVDDSQLPKDRFSAERLKGVDSTLKIQPAKLEDSAVYLCASSLEVRWGPGGELFFGEGSRLTVL.

The genes are TRBV3-1 and TRBJ1-2, with D unresolved. CDR3 length: 11 residues. Between the trimmed V and J ends, which lost 3 bases and 4 bases, there was a span of 3 bases. Per the germline V gene, CDR1 is LGHDT and CDR2 is YNNKEL (reference sequence). The CDR3 DNA is TGTGCCAGCAGCCAGGGCTATGGCTACACCTTC. It yields the protein CASSQGYGYTF.

The genes are TRBV7-2 and TRBJ2-3; TRBD1 agrees at 7 bases. This CDR3 has 16 amino acids. Germline V lookup: CDR1 SGHTA, CDR2 FQGNSA. Trimming took 1 base from V and 2 from J; bases not matched to a gene: 6. CDR3 in amino acids: CASSLEMGQFTDTQYF. CDR3 DNA: TGTGCCAGCAGCTTAGAAATGGGACAGTTCACAGATACGCAGTATTTT.

The rearrangement links TRBV4-1 to TRBJ1-5, with D possibly TRBD1 on 6 matching bases. Between the trimmed V and J ends, which lost 0 bases and 7 bases, there was a span of 16 bases. CDR3 length: 16 amino acids. Germline-derived CDR1 and CDR2 are MGHRA and YSYEKL. The CDR3: CASSQEGRGDGQPQHF. The CDR3 DNA reads as TGCGCCAGCAGCCAAGAAGGAAGGGGGGATGGCCAGCCCCAGCATTTT.

The chain links TRBV7-8 to TRBJ1-1; no reliable D call. V was pared by 2 bases and J by 4 bases, with 17 bases between. CDR3 size: 16 residues. From germline, CDR1 is SGHVS and CDR2 FQNEAQ. The CDR3 nucleotides read TGTGCCAGCAGCTTATTTTTGCGGAGCTTAGGCACTGAAGCTTTCTTT. This gives the protein CASSLFLRSLGTEAFF.

The chain links TRBV6-1 to TRBJ2-3; D is uncertain. Trimming left V 6 bases short and J 0 bases short, with 13 bases between. The CDR3 is made up of 15 amino acids. Germline V gives CDR1 MNHNS, CDR2 SASEGT. The CDR3: CASSVFVPSTDTQYF. The DNA of the CDR3 is TGTGCCAGCAGCGTTTTCGTCCCTAGCACAGATACGCAGTATTTT.

By sample share, this clonotype is medium-sized. In DNA form, the CDR3 reads TGTGCCAGCAGCTCCGGGACAGGGAGCACCGGGGAGCTGTTTTTT. Translation gives CASSSGTGSTGELFF. The rearrangement links TRBV7-2 to TRBJ2-2, with TRBD1 matching over 9 bases. Germline V CDR1 and CDR2: SGHTA, FQGNSA. The CDR3 is made up of 15 amino acids. J was trimmed by 4 bases and V by 4 bases; bases with no gene match: 4.

This clonotype was detected only a few times. The chain has TRBV20-1 and TRBJ2-3; TRBD2 matches at 10 bases. This CDR3 region has 14 residues. J gave up 1 base and V 6 bases, and 4 bases lay outside the gene matches. Germline assignment: CDR1 DFQATT and CDR2 SNEGSKA (reference sequence). The CDR3 coding sequence is TGCAGTGCCCAAACTAGCGGGGGCACAGATACGCAGTATTTT. This codes for CSAQTSGGTDTQYF.

The chain combines TRBV7-9 with TRBJ2-7; TRBD1 is a possible D gene (6 bases). This CDR3 contains 15 residues. The V end lost 1 base, the J end lost 1 base, and 11 bases lay between the germline ends. Germline CDR1 SEHNR, CDR2 FQNEAQ (reference sequence). CDR3 loop: CASSLVGTSSYEQYF. DNA of the CDR3: TGTGCCAGCAGCTTAGTCGGGACATCATCCTACGAGCAGTACTTC.

The V gene is TRBV10-3, the J gene TRBJ1-2, with TRBD1 matching 9 bases. V was clipped by 8 bases and J by 0 bases; unmatched bases: 7. The CDR3 runs 15 residues. Germline-derived CDR1 and CDR2 are ENHRY and SYGVKD. CDR3 DNA sequence: TGTGCCATCCACGGACAGGGGTTCGCTAACTATGGCTACACCTTC. Translation: CAIHGQGFANYGYTF.

The rearrangement uses TRBV11-3 and TRBJ1-2, with D perhaps matching TRBD1 (5 bases). Trimming cost V 4 bases and J 2 bases, with 17 bases left between them. The germline CDR1 and CDR2 sequences are SGHNT and YENEEA. This CDR3 contains 16 residues. Here the CDR3 DNA reads TGTGCCAGCAGCTCAGGGTTATTAAGGGGCAACTATGGCTACACCTTC. Protein product: CASSSGLLRGNYGYTF.

This clonotype turned up a few times. The DNA of the CDR3 is TGTGCCAGTAGGGAAGCGGGCCTTTACAATGAGCAGTTCTTC. Translated: CASREAGLYNEQFF. The chain uses TRBV19 and TRBJ2-1; possible D gene TRBD2, 6 bases. CDR1 LNHDA and CDR2 SQIVND come from the germline V gene (reference sequence). V was trimmed by 6 bases and J by 4 bases, leaving 13 bases between them. This CDR3 has 14 residues.